The 8 T cell receptor beta chains reported below all come from one sample, sequenced in a study of T cells in Graves' hyperthyroidism and ophthalmopathy. From RNA transcripts, TCR beta CDR3 regions were amplified. During a first-round RT-PCR of the TCR CDR3, the HTBI primer set was used. TCRdb re-called the multiplex PCR reads with MiXCR, one entry per CDR3 protein. The table has about 290,000 distinct CDR3 sequences, about 14% seen once. Material: blood. These receptors all come from a woman aged 25 to 39 with Graves' hyperthyroidism that later progressed to Graves' ophthalmopathy.

This clonotype was observed many times. V gene TRBV28 combines with J gene TRBJ2-2; 8 nucleotides agree with TRBD2. V shed 6 bases and J 5 bases; nucleotides not matched to a gene: 11. CDR3 length: 16 residues. CDR1 MDHEN and CDR2 SYDVKM come from the germline V gene. CDR3 amino acids: CASSFTAGVGTGELFF. The CDR3 DNA reads as TGTGCCAGCAGCTTTACAGCGGGAGTAGGTACCGGGGAGCTGTTTTTT. The variable domain in full, completed from reference TRBV28 and TRBJ2-2, reads DVKVTQSSRYLVKRTGEKVFLECVQDMDHENMFWYRQDPGLGLRLIYFSYDVKMKEKGDIPEGYSVSREKKERFSLILESASTNQTSMYLCASSFTAGVGTGELFFGEGSRLTVL.

At least ten counts were recorded for this clonotype. V and J are TRBV7-9 and TRBJ2-7, with 13 positions matching TRBD2. CDR1 and CDR2 (germline): SEHNR, FQNEAQ (reference sequence). The ends lost 5 bases at V and 3 bases at J; junction bases unmatched: 4. The CDR3 loop spans 15 amino acids. CDR3 residues: CASSTGLAGDYEQYF. DNA of the CDR3: TGTGCCAGCAGCACCGGACTAGCGGGAGACTACGAGCAGTACTTC.

This clonotype was counted ten times or more. The rearrangement joins TRBV20-1 to TRBJ1-2; D is undetermined. The CDR3 extends over 11 amino acids. V shed 3 bases and J shed 4 bases, with 6 bases lying between them. In germline, CDR1 is DFQATT, CDR2 SNEGSKA (reference sequence). CDR3 amino acids: CSARLGYGYTF. CDR3 coding DNA: TGCAGTGCTAGGCTCGGCTATGGCTACACCTTC.

On this clonotype itself: A single base separates this from a much larger clone, so it may be a read error. The chain combines TRBV7-9 with TRBJ1-1; 7 bases fit TRBD1. CDR1 and CDR2 (germline): SEHNR, FQNEAQ (reference sequence). The length of the CDR3 is 15 residues. The CDR3, as DNA: TGTGCCGGCAGCCGTGGGACAGTCTCGAACACTGAAGCTTTCTTT. The encoded protein is CAGSRGTVSNTEAFF.

The J gene is TRBJ2-3, the V gene TRBV16; D ambiguous. Looked up from germline, CDR1 is KGHSY and CDR2 is FQNENV. The ends were cut back, 4 bases at V and 6 bases at J, with 5 bases in the middle. The CDR3 spans 11 residues. The DNA of the CDR3 is TGTGCCAGCAGCCGCAAGGATACGCAGTATTTT. Its protein product is CASSRKDTQYF.

There are many counts of this clonotype. The V gene is TRBV30, the J gene TRBJ1-3, with D maybe TRBD1 (6 bases). Trimming shortened V by 5 bases and J by 4 bases, and 18 bases separated the two germline ends. Germline V gene lookup returns CDR1 GTSNPN and CDR2 SVGIG (reference sequence). The CDR3 contains 15 residues. CDR3 bases: TGTGCCTGGGGATCATCTGGGGGCTCGGGAAACACCATATATTTT. It yields the protein CAWGSSGGSGNTIYF.

This sequence joins TRBV28 and TRBJ2-3; 8 bases line up with TRBD2. The CDR3 runs to 15 residues. Trimming took 4 bases from V and 6 from J; bases not matched to a gene: 9. CDR1 and CDR2 from the germline V gene are MDHEN and SYDVKM. The chain's CDR3 is CASSSPGTRKDTQYF. CDR3 nucleotide sequence: TGTGCCAGCAGTTCACCCGGGACTAGAAAGGATACGCAGTATTTT.

This clonotype was observed a handful of times. The chain joins TRBV29-1 to TRBJ1-4; D not resolved. Germline lookup yields CDR1 SQVTM and CDR2 ANQGSEA. Deletions cut 1 base from V and 6 bases from J, with 6 bases between. The CDR3 is 12 amino acids. The CDR3 DNA reads TGCAGCGTTGAAGGCATCGATGAAAAACTGTTTTTT. Its translation: CSVEGIDEKLFF.